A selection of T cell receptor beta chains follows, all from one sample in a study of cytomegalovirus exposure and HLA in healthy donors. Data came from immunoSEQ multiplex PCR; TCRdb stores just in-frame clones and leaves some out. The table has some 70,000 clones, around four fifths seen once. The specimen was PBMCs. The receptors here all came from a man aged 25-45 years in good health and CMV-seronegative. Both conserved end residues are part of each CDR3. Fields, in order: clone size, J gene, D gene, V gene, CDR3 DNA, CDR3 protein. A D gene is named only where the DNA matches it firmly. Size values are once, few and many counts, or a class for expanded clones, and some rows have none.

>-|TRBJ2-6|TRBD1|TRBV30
TGTGCCTGGAGTGTGGATCCCCGGGACAGGGACTCATCTGGGGCCAACGTCCTGACTTTC
CAWSVDPRDRDSSGANVLTF
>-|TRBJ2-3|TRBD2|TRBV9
TGTGCCAGCAGCATTAGCGGGGGCCCCACAGATACGCAGTATTTT
CASSISGGPTDTQYF
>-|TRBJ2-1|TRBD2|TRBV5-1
TGCGCCAGCAGCCCAACCTTAGCGGGAGCGGGTGGCGAGCAGTTCTTC
CASSPTLAGAGGEQFF
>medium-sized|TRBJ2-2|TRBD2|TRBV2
TGTGCCAGCAGGGGGACTAGCGGGAGAACCGGGGAGCTGTTTTTT
CASRGTSGRTGELFF
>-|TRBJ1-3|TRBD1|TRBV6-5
TGTGCCAGCAGTCGGACAGGGGCCGGAAACACCATATATTTT
CASSRTGAGNTIYF
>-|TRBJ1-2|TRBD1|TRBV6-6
TGTGCCAGCAGTTACTCCCCCGACAGGGCCGGCTACACCTTC
CASSYSPDRAGYTF
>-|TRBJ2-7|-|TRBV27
TGTGCCAGCAGTTTCACAAATAGCTTCTACGAGCAGTACTTC
CASSFTNSFYEQYF
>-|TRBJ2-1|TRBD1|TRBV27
TGTGCCAGCAGTCCCCACCGGACAGGTTCTGAGCAGTTCTTC
CASSPHRTGSEQFF
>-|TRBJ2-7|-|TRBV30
TGTGCCTGGGACAGAGACAGGTCCCTCGAGCAGTACTTC
CAWDRDRSLEQYF
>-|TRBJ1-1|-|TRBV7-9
TGTGCCAGCAGCTTTACAGCGAACACTGAAGCTTTCTTT
CASSFTANTEAFF
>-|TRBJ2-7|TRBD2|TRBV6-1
TGTGCCAGCACGGGACTAGCGGGGAGTTACGAGCAGTACTTC
CASTGLAGSYEQYF
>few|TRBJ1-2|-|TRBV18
TGTGCCAGCTCACCCGGTGTGCAGGAAGGCTACACCTTC
CASSPGVQEGYTF
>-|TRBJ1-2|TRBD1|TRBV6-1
TGTGCCAGCAGTAGACAGGGGGCCTATGGCTACACCTTC
CASSRQGAYGYTF
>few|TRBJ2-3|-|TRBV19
TGTGCCAGTAGTATAAGGAAGGGGGATACGCAGTATTTT
CASSIRKGDTQYF
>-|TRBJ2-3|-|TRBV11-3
TGTGCCAGCAGGCAGGGTGGCACAGATACGCAGTATTTT
CASRQGGTDTQYF
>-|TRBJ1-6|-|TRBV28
TGTGCCAGCGGACCCCGGACTAAGGGTTATAATTCACCCCTCCACTTT
CASGPRTKGYNSPLHF
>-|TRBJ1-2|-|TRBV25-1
TGTGCCAGCAGTGAATATCACGGTAACTATGGCTACACCTTC
CASSEYHGNYGYTF
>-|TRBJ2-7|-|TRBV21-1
TGTGCCAGCAGCGGAAGGGGGCAGGGTTTCTACGAGCAGTACTTC
CASSGRGQGFYEQYF
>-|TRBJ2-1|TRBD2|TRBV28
TGTGCCAGCAGTCTGCCCGGGGGGGCATTTGAGCAGTTCTTC
CASSLPGGAFEQFF
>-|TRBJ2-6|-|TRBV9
TGTGCCAGCGGTCAGACTGGGGCCAACGTCCTGACTTTC
CASGQTGANVLTF
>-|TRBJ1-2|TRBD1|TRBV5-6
TGTGCCAGCAGCTTCCCGGGACAGGGCACCCTTAACTATGGCTACACCTTC
CASSFPGQGTLNYGYTF
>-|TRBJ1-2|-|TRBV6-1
TGTGCCAGCAGTGAAGCCGGGACTTCTGGGCTCCCCGGCTACACCTTC
CASSEAGTSGLPGYTF
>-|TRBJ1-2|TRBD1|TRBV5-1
TGCGCCAGCAGCTTTTCTCAAGGGGGCACCAGGGGCTACACCTTC
CASSFSQGGTRGYTF
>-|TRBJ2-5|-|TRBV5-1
TGCGCCAGCAGCCAAGAGCCGCGCCGAGAGACCCAGTACTTC
CASSQEPRRETQYF
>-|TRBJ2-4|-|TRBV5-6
TGTGCCAGCACCAACACCCTAGGAAAAAACATTCAGTACTTC
CASTNTLGKNIQYF
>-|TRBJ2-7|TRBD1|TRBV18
TGTGCCAGCTCACCGGGACAGCAATACGAGCAGTACTTC
CASSPGQQYEQYF
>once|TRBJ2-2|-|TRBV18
TGTGCCAGCTCCAAGTCTTGGGGTCACAAACAGGACACCGGGGAGCTGTTTTTT
CASSKSWGHKQDTGELFF
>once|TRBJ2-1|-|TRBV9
TGTGCCAGCAGCGATTACAGGGTAGGGAATGAGCAGTTCTTC
CASSDYRVGNEQFF
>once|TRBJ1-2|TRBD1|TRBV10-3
TGTGCCATCAGTGAAGGACAGGGGGCGGGTGGCTACACCTTC
CAISEGQGAGGYTF
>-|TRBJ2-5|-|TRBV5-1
TGCGCCAGCAGCTTGGTGGCGACTAGGCTTCGGACCCAGTACTTC
CASSLVATRLRTQYF
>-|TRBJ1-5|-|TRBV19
TGTGCCAGTAGTGTAGCCGGGGGCAATCAGCCCCAGCATTTT
CASSVAGGNQPQHF
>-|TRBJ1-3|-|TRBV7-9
TGTGCCAGCAGCTTAGGGCAGACTGGAAACACCATATATTTT
CASSLGQTGNTIYF
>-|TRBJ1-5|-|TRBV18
TGTGCCAGCTCACCGCGTCCGTTGGTAACAGCGGATTATCAGCCCCAGCATTTT
CASSPRPLVTADYQPQHF
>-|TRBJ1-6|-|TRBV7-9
TGTGCCAGCAGCTTAGGCGAGGCACCCCTCCACTTT
CASSLGEAPLHF
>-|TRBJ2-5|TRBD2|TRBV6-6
TGTGCCAGCAGCAAAGGAGCGGGAGGGGGCGAGACCCAGTACTTC
CASSKGAGGGETQYF
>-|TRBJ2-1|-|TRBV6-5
TGTGCCAGCAGTTACTCGACGGTGGGGAGCGACAATGAGCAGTTCTTC
CASSYSTVGSDNEQFF
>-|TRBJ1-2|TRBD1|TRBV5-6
TGTGCCAGCAGCCGAGACAGGGGAGAGTTTGGCTACACCTTC
CASSRDRGEFGYTF
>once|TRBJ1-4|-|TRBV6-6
TGTGCCAGCAGTTACGTTTCTAGAGGTGAAAAACTGTTTTTT
CASSYVSRGEKLFF
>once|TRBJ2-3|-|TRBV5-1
TGCGCCAGCAGCTTGGTTCGGGGGGCCTTTCGTACGCAGTATTTT
CASSLVRGAFRTQYF
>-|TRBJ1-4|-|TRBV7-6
TGTGCCAGCAGCTTAGAGGAGGGCGTGTGGAAACTGTTTTTT
CASSLEEGVWKLFF